The present T cell receptor (beta chain) was sequenced within a study of blood T cell repertoires in COVID-19. V lost 2 bases and J lost 4; bases outside the gene matches: 8. The CDR3 has 16 amino acids. Germline CDR1 is SEHNR and CDR2 is FQNEAQ (reference sequence). The repertoire was sequenced with immunoSEQ multiplex PCR; TCRdb's copy has only in-frame clones and lacks some. Found here are roughly 160,000 clones, about 85% of them singletons; the top ten hold around 5%. This clone came up a few times. Material: peripheral blood. The chain joins TRBV7-9 to TRBJ1-2; TRBD1 agrees at 9 bases. The clonotype was recovered from a woman between 45 and 60 years old with COVID-19, enrolled during active disease. CDR3 protein: CASSLLGTGNLYGYTF. For the CDR3, the DNA is TGTGCCAGCAGCTTACTAGGGACAGGGAATCTCTATGGCTACACCTTC.